A single sample gave rise to the 16 T cell receptor beta chains below, sequenced in a study of shared clonotypes between healthy human individuals. This table comes from immunoSEQ multiplex PCR, and its TCRdb copy is limited to in-frame clones, with some not included. The data contain fewer than 1 million clones, 90% to 97% of them singletons. CD45RO-negative, CCR7-positively selected cells formed the naive CD8 fraction, excluding terminally differentiated effector memory CD45RA+ cells. The sample consisted of naive CD8+ T cells sorted from blood. Receptor source: a man aged 25-45 years in good health.

The chain joins TRBV5-1 to TRBJ2-5, with unresolved D. CDR1 SGHRS and CDR2 YFSETQ come from the germline V gene. The CDR3 length is 15 residues. V was shortened by 2 bases and J by 0 bases, with 11 bases between the two germline ends. The DNA of the CDR3 is TGCGCCAGCAGCTTCTTGATCCAGTACCAAGAGACCCAGTACTTC. Amino acid sequence: CASSFLIQYQETQYF.

The chain uses TRBV7-9 and TRBJ2-1; 10 bases match TRBD1. The CDR3 spans 14 residues. Germline loops: CDR1 SEHNR, CDR2 FQNEAQ (reference sequence). J lost 6 bases, V lost 4 bases, and 3 bases had no gene match. CDR3 in amino acids: CASSSGTGVNEQFF. The CDR3 DNA is TGTGCCAGCAGCTCCGGGACAGGGGTCAATGAGCAGTTCTTC.

The chain has TRBV4-2 and TRBJ2-3, with D unresolved. Germline V gene sequence: CDR1 LGHNA, CDR2 YNFKEQ. CDR3 length: 13 amino acids. The germline V and J ends were trimmed by 1 base and 5 bases, with 7 bases remaining between them. Here the CDR3 reads CASSQVRGDTQYF. The CDR3 DNA reads as TGTGCCAGCAGCCAAGTGAGAGGAGATACGCAGTATTTT.

Regarding this clone: Other nucleotide sequences in the sample specify the same CDR3. The chain recombines TRBV5-1 with TRBJ2-1, with D maybe TRBD2 (6 bases). V was pared by 0 bases and J by 0 bases, with 10 bases between. Germline-derived CDR1 and CDR2 are SGHRS and YFSETQ. The CDR3 runs to 16 residues. CDR3 DNA: TGCGCCAGCAGCTTGGGACTAGGGAGCTCCTACAATGAGCAGTTCTTC. It is translated as CASSLGLGSSYNEQFF.

The chain is built from TRBV7-9 and TRBJ2-1; 10 bases agree with TRBD2. V lost 6 bases, J lost 4 bases, and 6 bases stayed unmatched. There are 15 residues in the CDR3. CDR1 SEHNR and CDR2 FQNEAQ come from the germline V gene (reference sequence). The CDR3 region is CASRSTSGFYNEQFF. The CDR3 bases are TGTGCCAGCAGGTCGACTAGCGGGTTTTACAATGAGCAGTTCTTC.

CDR3 bases: TGTGCCAGCAGCTCCTCAGGGTTCGGCACAGATACGCAGTATTTT. Protein sequence: CASSSSGFGTDTQYF. V is TRBV5-6 and J is TRBJ2-3, with D possibly matching TRBD1 (5 bases). CDR1 SGHDT and CDR2 YYEEEE come from the germline V gene. The germline V and J ends were trimmed by 3 bases and 1 base, with 12 bases remaining between them. The CDR3 is 15 amino acids. The full variable domain, in which reference TRBV5-6 and TRBJ2-3 provide the parts outside the CDR3, is DAGVTQSPTHLIKTRGQQVTLRCSPKSGHDTVSWYQQALGQGPQFIFQYYEEEERQRGNFPDRFSGHQFPNYSSELNVNALLLGDSALYLCASSSSGFGTDTQYFGPGTRLTVL.

The chain joins TRBV6-1 to TRBJ1-4; no clear D gene. There are 14 residues in the CDR3. Deletions cut 5 bases from V and 6 bases from J, with 13 bases between. Germline values: CDR1 MNHNS, CDR2 SASEGT. Here the CDR3 reads CASSWTDLDEKLFF. The CDR3 DNA reads TGTGCCAGCAGTTGGACGGACCTGGATGAAAAACTGTTTTTT.

V gene TRBV7-2 combines with J gene TRBJ2-1, with TRBD2 matching 7 bases. CDR1 and CDR2 (germline): SGHTA, FQGNSA. This CDR3 has 16 residues. V gave up 1 base and J gave up 0 bases; unmatched junction bases: 3. CDR3 in amino acids: CASSLVRTSSYNEQFF. CDR3 sequence (DNA): TGTGCCAGCAGCTTAGTAAGGACTAGCTCCTACAATGAGCAGTTCTTC.

This rearrangement joins TRBV10-3 to TRBJ1-1, with D possibly being TRBD1 (5 bases). Germline V gene sequence: CDR1 ENHRY, CDR2 SYGVKD. The germline V and J ends were trimmed by 2 bases and 4 bases, with 17 bases remaining between them. The CDR3 covers 16 residues. CDR3 DNA sequence: TGTGCCATCAGTGAGCCTCTCCCCGGAGGGACCACTGAAGCTTTCTTT. This gives the protein CAISEPLPGGTTEAFF.

As DNA, the CDR3 is TGTGCCAGCAGCTTAGCTGGGAGGGCCTCCTACAATGAGCAGTTCTTC. Its translation: CASSLAGRASYNEQFF. V and J are TRBV11-2 and TRBJ2-1; 7 nucleotides line up with TRBD2. There are 16 residues in the CDR3. With V trimmed by 1 base and J by 0 bases, 3 bases remained unmatched. Per germline, CDR1 SGHAT and CDR2 FQNNGV. Full variable domain (remainder filled in from reference TRBV11-2 and TRBJ2-1): EAGVAQSPRYKIIEKRQSVAFWCNPISGHATLYWYQQILGQGPKLLIQFQNNGVVDDSQLPKDRFSAERLKGVDSTLKIQPAKLEDSAVYLCASSLAGRASYNEQFFGPGTRLTVL.

V usage is TRBV15 and J usage is TRBJ2-1; 8 bases map to TRBD2. The trim removed 1 base at V and 7 bases at J, leaving 9 bases unmatched. Germline CDR1 reads LNHNV; CDR2 reads YYDKDF (reference sequence). This CDR3 has 16 residues. The CDR3 DNA reads as TGTGCCACCAGCAGAGGCAGACTAGCGTCGAGGAATGAGCAGTTCTTC. Protein product: CATSRGRLASRNEQFF.

A word on this clone: This CDR3 fails to terminate in the conserved phenylalanine or tryptophan, so it likely reflects a read error. The V gene is TRBV11-2, the J gene TRBJ2-7, with D unresolved. Trimming shortened V by 0 bases and J by 3 bases, and 12 bases separated the two germline ends. The CDR3 is made up of 15 amino acids. Germline CDR1 SGHAT, CDR2 FQNNGV. CDR3 nucleotide sequence: TGTGCCAGCAGCTTAGATCGGAGCCCCGTCTACGAGCAGTACTCC. Translating gives CASSLDRSPVYEQYS.

The chain couples TRBV7-8 to TRBJ2-7; tentatively, D is TRBD2 (6 bases). This CDR3 has 13 amino acids. V was shortened by 5 bases and J by 1 base, with 9 bases between the two germline ends. Per the germline V gene, CDR1 is SGHVS and CDR2 is FQNEAQ. The CDR3 loop reads CASSGGISYEQYF. Here the CDR3 DNA reads TGTGCCAGCAGCGGAGGGATTTCCTACGAGCAGTACTTC.

The CDR3 nucleotides read TGTGCCAGCAGTTTCAAGATAAACCCGGACACTTACTCCTACGAGCAGTACTTC. It encodes CASSFKINPDTYSYEQYF. The chain is built from TRBV28 and TRBJ2-7; D may be TRBD1 (5 bases). This CDR3 contains 18 residues. Trimming took 3 bases from V and 0 from J, leaving 21 bases between them. Germline values: CDR1 MDHEN, CDR2 SYDVKM.

The CDR3 bases are TGCGCCAGCAGCCAAGGGTGGCGGGGGGTTACCCAAGAGACCCAGTACTTC. It translates to CASSQGWRGVTQETQYF. This chain joins TRBV4-1 and TRBJ2-5, with 8 bases matching TRBD2. The CDR3 spans 17 residues. Trimming at V came to 1 base and at J to 1 base, leaving 8 bases not matched to a gene. Germline V CDR1 and CDR2: MGHRA, YSYEKL.

The CDR3 sequence: CASGVAVLYEQYF. The CDR3 DNA reads as TGTGCCAGCGGCGTAGCGGTGCTCTACGAGCAGTACTTC. The chain links TRBV6-5 to TRBJ2-7, with D possibly matching TRBD2 (6 bases). The germline CDR1 and CDR2 sequences are MNHEY and SVGAGI. The CDR3 sequence is 13 residues long. Deletions cut 8 bases from V and 3 bases from J, with 14 bases between.